Listed here are 21 T cell receptor beta chains from one sample, sequenced in a study of shared clonotypes between healthy human individuals. Assay used: immunoSEQ multiplex PCR; TCRdb lists only in-frame clones, some missing. The table has 950,000 to 1,300,000 clones, more than 65% seen once; the top ten hold around 1.5%. The sequenced sample was memory CD4+ T cells sorted from blood. Subset given: CD45RA-negative fraction. These receptors originate from a man younger than 35 in good health.

The chain combines TRBV10-3 with TRBJ2-1; D call uncertain. Trimming pared 0 bases from V and 3 bases from J, leaving 6 bases between. Germline lookup yields CDR1 ENHRY and CDR2 SYGVKD. The CDR3 has 14 amino acids. The CDR3 DNA sequence: TGTGCCATCAGTGAGTCGGTTGGCTACAATGAGCAGTTCTTC. Its translation: CAISESVGYNEQFF.

This clone was seen only once. This CDR3 is CASSPRTSGSIHEQFF. The CDR3 DNA reads as TGTGCCAGCAGCCCCCGGACTAGCGGGAGTATCCATGAGCAGTTCTTC. This chain uses TRBV7-9 with TRBJ2-1; 13 nucleotides line up with TRBD2. There are 16 residues in the CDR3. The V segment lost 5 bases and the J segment 8 bases; nucleotides outside the gene matches: 9. Germline V gene lookup returns CDR1 SEHNR and CDR2 FQNEAQ (reference sequence).

The V gene is TRBV5-1, the J gene TRBJ2-3; D is unclear. The V end was cut by 0 bases, the J end by 4 bases, with 9 bases between. The CDR3 is 14 amino acids. Germline values: CDR1 SGHRS, CDR2 YFSETQ. The CDR3 nucleotides are TGCGCCAGCAGCTTGGACAGTATTGCAGATACGCAGTATTTT. Its translation: CASSLDSIADTQYF.

The chain joins TRBV19 to TRBJ1-2; TRBD1 might be the D (5 bases). The length of the CDR3 is 18 residues. Looked up from germline, CDR1 is LNHDA and CDR2 is SQIVND (reference sequence). Trimming pared 3 bases from V and 0 bases from J, leaving 20 bases between. The CDR3 DNA is TGTGCCAGTAGTATCAGTCGCTCCCAGGGAATAGCTAACTATGGCTACACCTTC. Translating it yields CASSISRSQGIANYGYTF. Full variable domain (remainder filled in from reference TRBV19 and TRBJ1-2): DGGITQSPKYLFRKEGQNVTLSCEQNLNHDAMYWYRQDPGQGLRLIYYSQIVNDFQKGDIAEGYSVSREKKESFPLTVTSAQKNPTAFYLCASSISRSQGIANYGYTFGSGTRLTVV.

The chain uses TRBV11-2 and TRBJ2-5; no definite D call. CDR1 is SGHAT and CDR2 is FQNNGV in the germline V gene. The CDR3 has 13 amino acids. Trimming cost V 5 bases and J 5 bases, with 12 bases left between them. The CDR3 region is CASSPQKGETQYF. CDR3 DNA sequence: TGTGCCAGCAGCCCACAAAAAGGCGAGACCCAGTACTTC. The full variable domain, rest sourced from reference TRBV11-2 and TRBJ2-5, is EAGVAQSPRYKIIEKRQSVAFWCNPISGHATLYWYQQILGQGPKLLIQFQNNGVVDDSQLPKDRFSAERLKGVDSTLKIQPAKLEDSAVYLCASSPQKGETQYFGPGTRLLVL.

The V and J genes are TRBV11-2 and TRBJ2-5; TRBD1 is a possible D gene (6 bases). This CDR3 spans 14 amino acids. Trimming shortened V by 1 base and J by 7 bases, and 13 bases separated the two germline ends. Per the germline V gene, CDR1 is SGHAT and CDR2 is FQNNGV. This CDR3 is CASSLARGPGTQYF. CDR3 DNA sequence: TGTGCCAGCAGCTTAGCCAGGGGCCCTGGGACCCAGTACTTC.

The V and J genes are TRBV29-1 and TRBJ2-4, with a tentative D call TRBD2 (7 bases). V lost 5 bases and J lost 5, with 10 bases in between. From germline, CDR1 is SQVTM and CDR2 ANQGSEA. CDR3 length: 12 residues. CDR3 DNA: TGCAGCGTTAGGGGGAGGGAAAACATTCAGTACTTC. Protein sequence: CSVRGRENIQYF.

The chain is built from TRBV5-6 and TRBJ2-1; possibly TRBD2 for D (5 bases). CDR3 length: 16 residues. CDR1 and CDR2 (germline): SGHDT, YYEEEE. The V end lost 0 bases, the J end lost 8 bases, and 18 bases lay between the germline ends. CDR3 DNA: TGTGCCAGCAGCTTGGGAGGCGCGGGTCCCCGATATGAGCAGTTCTTC. It encodes CASSLGGAGPRYEQFF. The entire variable domain, with the rest obtained from reference TRBV5-6 and TRBJ2-1, is as follows: DAGVTQSPTHLIKTRGQQVTLRCSPKSGHDTVSWYQQALGQGPQFIFQYYEEEERQRGNFPDRFSGHQFPNYSSELNVNALLLGDSALYLCASSLGGAGPRYEQFFGPGTRLTVL.

The V call is TRBV7-9, the J call TRBJ2-5, with D maybe TRBD2 (6 bases). The CDR3 consists of 15 residues. Germline assignment: CDR1 SEHNR and CDR2 FQNEAQ (reference sequence). The ends were cut back, 1 base at V and 4 bases at J, with 13 bases in the middle. The CDR3 loop reads CASSLVRREGETQYF. As DNA, the CDR3 is TGTGCCAGCAGCTTAGTGAGGAGGGAAGGAGAGACCCAGTACTTC.

V is TRBV19 and J is TRBJ1-2, with D hard to call. V lost 8 bases and J 0 bases, leaving 16 bases between the germline ends. The CDR3 consists of 15 residues. CDR1 and CDR2 (germline): LNHDA, SQIVND (reference sequence). CDR3 sequence (DNA): TGTGCCAGTCGGGGAAGGGATGGGCCTAACTATGGCTACACCTTC. Amino acids: CASRGRDGPNYGYTF.

This sequence joins TRBV6-5 and TRBJ1-5; D is undetermined. The V gene lost 5 bases and the J gene lost 0 bases, with 8 bases spanning the gap. Germline CDR1 MNHEY, CDR2 SVGAGI. This CDR3 spans 14 amino acids. The CDR3 coding sequence is TGTGCCAGCAGTCGAGGTAATAGCAATCAGCCCCAGCATTTT. It specifies CASSRGNSNQPQHF.

This clone was seen a handful of times. The chain employs TRBV11-2 and TRBJ1-2, with D uncertain. V gave up 5 bases and J gave up 8 bases, with 12 bases separating them. The CDR3 consists of 12 residues. Germline V gene lookup returns CDR1 SGHAT and CDR2 FQNNGV. The CDR3: CASSPSVGGYTF. CDR3 sequence (DNA): TGTGCCAGCAGCCCGTCCGTTGGGGGCTACACCTTC. The full variable domain, in which reference TRBV11-2 and TRBJ1-2 provide the parts outside the CDR3, is EAGVAQSPRYKIIEKRQSVAFWCNPISGHATLYWYQQILGQGPKLLIQFQNNGVVDDSQLPKDRFSAERLKGVDSTLKIQPAKLEDSAVYLCASSPSVGGYTFGSGTRLTVV.

This sequence joins TRBV19 and TRBJ1-2, with a tentative D call TRBD1 (6 bases). Germline V lookup: CDR1 LNHDA, CDR2 SQIVND (reference sequence). V lost 4 bases, J lost 8 bases, and 8 bases lay in between. The CDR3 sequence is 11 residues long. CDR3 residues: CASSRTGGYTF. For the CDR3, the DNA is TGTGCCAGTAGTAGAACAGGGGGCTACACCTTC.

This chain uses TRBV5-6 with TRBJ2-3; D uncertain. Germline CDR1 is SGHDT and CDR2 is YYEEEE. The V end lost 3 bases, the J end lost 2 bases, and 10 bases lay between the germline ends. There are 14 residues in the CDR3. The chain's CDR3 is CASSYVGITDTQYF. The CDR3 DNA reads as TGTGCCAGCAGCTATGTGGGAATCACAGATACGCAGTATTTT. The entire variable domain, with the rest obtained from reference TRBV5-6 and TRBJ2-3, is as follows: DAGVTQSPTHLIKTRGQQVTLRCSPKSGHDTVSWYQQALGQGPQFIFQYYEEEERQRGNFPDRFSGHQFPNYSSELNVNALLLGDSALYLCASSYVGITDTQYFGPGTRLTVL.

This clone has at least ten counts. The identical CDR3 is also encoded by other nucleotide sequences in the sample. V is TRBV5-4 and J is TRBJ1-2; D is unresolved. Germline lookup yields CDR1 SGHNT and CDR2 YYREEE (reference sequence). Trimming stripped 0 bases from V and 8 bases from J, with 8 bases between. The CDR3 has 12 amino acids. The CDR3, as DNA: TGTGCCAGCAGCTTGGGTGCAGCCGGCTACACCTTC. Translating gives CASSLGAAGYTF.

V gene TRBV14 combines with J gene TRBJ1-2; D gene unclear. The germline V gene has CDR1 SGHDN and CDR2 FVKESK. The CDR3 totals 13 residues. Trimming stripped 4 bases from V and 4 bases from J, with 10 bases between. This chain's CDR3 is CASSPLSAYGYTF. The CDR3, as DNA: TGTGCCAGCAGCCCATTATCTGCCTATGGCTACACCTTC.

The genes are TRBV5-1 and TRBJ2-5; TRBD1 agrees at 10 bases. In germline, CDR1 is SGHRS, CDR2 YFSETQ. V was clipped by 7 bases and J by 4 bases; unmatched bases: 4. CDR3 length: 13 amino acids. CDR3 in amino acids: CASGTGVGETQYF. Written as DNA, the CDR3 is TGCGCCAGCGGGACAGGGGTTGGAGAGACCCAGTACTTC. Drawing the rest from reference TRBV5-1 and TRBJ2-5, the complete variable domain is KAGVTQTPRYLIKTRGQQVTLSCSPISGHRSVSWYQQTPGQGLQFLFEYFSETQRNKGNFPGRFSGRQFSNSRSEMNVSTLELGDSALYLCASGTGVGETQYFGPGTRLLVL.

V usage is TRBV6-6 and J usage is TRBJ1-2; D uncertain. Germline-derived CDR1 and CDR2 are MNHNY and SVGAGI (reference sequence). V was shortened by 2 bases and J by 5 bases, with 9 bases between the two germline ends. The CDR3 has 13 amino acids. The CDR3: CASSYRGGYGYTF. The CDR3, as DNA: TGTGCCAGCAGTTACCGTGGTGGGTATGGCTACACCTTC.

As for this clone: The sample contains more than one DNA sequence encoding this CDR3. The V call is TRBV7-2, the J call TRBJ1-3, with D unresolved. Trimming stripped 1 base from V and 0 bases from J, with 7 bases between. CDR1 and CDR2 from the germline V gene are SGHTA and FQGNSA. The CDR3 runs to 15 residues. CDR3 protein: CASSLGMSSGNTIYF. DNA of the CDR3: TGTGCCAGCAGCTTAGGGATGAGCTCTGGAAACACCATATATTTT. The complete variable domain, with remaining parts taken from reference TRBV7-2 and TRBJ1-3, reads GAGVSQSPSNKVTEKGKDVELRCDPISGHTALYWYRQSLGQGLEFLIYFQGNSAPDKSGLPSDRFSAERTGGSVSTLTIQRTQQEDSAVYLCASSLGMSSGNTIYFGEGSWLTVV.

The rearrangement joins TRBV29-1 to TRBJ2-2; D gene unclear. Germline lookup yields CDR1 SQVTM and CDR2 ANQGSEA. The V and J ends lost 3 bases and 2 bases respectively, with 10 bases between them. The CDR3 runs to 14 residues. CDR3 in DNA: TGCAGCGTTGATTTGAACAGAAACACCGGGGAGCTGTTTTTT. Its translation: CSVDLNRNTGELFF.

The V gene is TRBV19, the J gene TRBJ2-5; D is possibly TRBD1 (5 bases). V was cut by 5 bases and J by 5 bases, with 18 bases left in between. The CDR3 sequence is 15 residues long. CDR1 is LNHDA and CDR2 is SQIVND in the germline V gene (reference sequence). The CDR3 protein is CASSAQGGLGETQYF. DNA of the CDR3: TGTGCCAGTAGTGCCCAGGGCGGTTTAGGGGAGACCCAGTACTTC. The variable domain in full, with the rest retrieved from reference TRBV19 and TRBJ2-5, is DGGITQSPKYLFRKEGQNVTLSCEQNLNHDAMYWYRQDPGQGLRLIYYSQIVNDFQKGDIAEGYSVSREKKESFPLTVTSAQKNPTAFYLCASSAQGGLGETQYFGPGTRLLVL.